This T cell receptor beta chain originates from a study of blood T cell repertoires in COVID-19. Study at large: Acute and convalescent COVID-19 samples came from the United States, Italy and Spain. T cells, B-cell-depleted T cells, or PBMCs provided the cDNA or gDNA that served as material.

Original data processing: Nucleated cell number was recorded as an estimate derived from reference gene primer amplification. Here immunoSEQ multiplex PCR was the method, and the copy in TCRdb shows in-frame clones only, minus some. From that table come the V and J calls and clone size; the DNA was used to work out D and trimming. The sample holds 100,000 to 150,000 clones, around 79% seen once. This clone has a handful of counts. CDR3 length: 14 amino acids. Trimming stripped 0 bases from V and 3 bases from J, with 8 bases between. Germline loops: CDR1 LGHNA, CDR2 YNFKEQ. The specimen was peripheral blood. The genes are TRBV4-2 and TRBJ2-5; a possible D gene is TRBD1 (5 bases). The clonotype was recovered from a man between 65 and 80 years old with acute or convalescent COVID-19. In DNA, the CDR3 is TGTGCCAGCAGCCAAGACGCGACAGAAGAGACCCAGTACTTC. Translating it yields CASSQDATEETQYF.